What follows are 21 T cell receptor beta chains derived from one specimen sequenced in a study of blood T cells in healthy people across ages. The second PCR ran roughly 6 to 11 cycles with a sample-barcoded 5' primer and J-beta primers. A single record per CDR3 protein comes from TCRdb applying MiXCR to the 5' RACE reads. The sample carries about 780,000 distinct CDR3 sequences, 20% to 30% recorded once. This same sample was also taken into another study, of T cells of mothers and their children.

The sequenced sample was blood. These receptors were collected from a boy aged 5-17 years in good health.

The chain links TRBV24-1 to TRBJ1-2, with D tentatively TRBD1 (5 bases). CDR3 length: 13 residues. Germline V gene sequence: CDR1 KGHDR, CDR2 SFDVKD. Trimming shortened V by 4 bases and J by 4 bases, and 9 bases separated the two germline ends. CDR3 sequence (DNA): TGTGCCACCAGTGACACAGGAAGCTATGGCTACACCTTC. It yields the protein CATSDTGSYGYTF.

This clonotype appeared a few times. The rearrangement links TRBV13 to TRBJ1-4; D not resolved. The ends were cut back, 2 bases at V and 8 bases at J, with 21 bases in the middle. Germline V gene lookup returns CDR1 PRHDT and CDR2 FYEKMQ (reference sequence). CDR3 length equals 17 residues. CDR3 in DNA: TGTGCCAGCAGCTTAAAAGCCCGGGGTATTCATCGAGAAAAACTGTTTTTT. It translates to CASSLKARGIHREKLFF.

The chain combines TRBV11-2 with TRBJ1-1; the D gene is possibly TRBD1 (6 bases). The germline V gene has CDR1 SGHAT and CDR2 FQNNGV. V lost 4 bases to trimming and J lost 7 bases, with 22 bases between them. This CDR3 has 16 residues. Here the CDR3 DNA reads TGTGCCAGCAGCTCTCCGCCAGGGGCCCTGAGGGGTGAAGCTTTCTTT. Protein sequence: CASSSPPGALRGEAFF. The variable domain in full, with the rest retrieved from reference TRBV11-2 and TRBJ1-1, is EAGVAQSPRYKIIEKRQSVAFWCNPISGHATLYWYQQILGQGPKLLIQFQNNGVVDDSQLPKDRFSAERLKGVDSTLKIQPAKLEDSAVYLCASSSPPGALRGEAFFGQGTRLTVV.

Worth noting for this clonotype: Its ends do not fully match the called genes, so a read error is possible. The rearrangement links TRBV7-2 to TRBJ2-5; 11 bases align to TRBD2. CDR1 is SGHTA, CDR2 FQGNSA, per germline. The CDR3 totals 16 residues. The CDR3 nucleotides read TGTGCCAGCAGCTTAAGACTAGCGGGGCTTCAAGAGACCCGGTACTTC. Protein product: CASSLRLAGLQETRYF.

This clonotype has a handful of counts. This sequence joins TRBV6-1 and TRBJ2-1; 8 bases are a match to TRBD2. Germline V gene sequence: CDR1 MNHNS, CDR2 SASEGT. V lost 7 bases and J lost 4; bases outside the gene matches: 15. The CDR3 length is 17 residues. CDR3 in amino acids: CASNRNAGGRPYNEQFF. DNA of the CDR3: TGTGCCAGCAATCGGAACGCGGGGGGTCGTCCGTACAATGAGCAGTTCTTC.

The chain has TRBV7-6 and TRBJ2-5, with TRBD2 as a possible D gene (5 bases). The V end lost 5 bases, the J end lost 1 base, and 23 bases lay between the germline ends. The germline V gene encodes CDR1 SGHVS and CDR2 FNYEAQ. The CDR3 has 18 amino acids. The chain's CDR3 is CASSPSPAGRIRQETQYF. DNA for the CDR3: TGTGCCAGCAGCCCTAGCCCCGCAGGACGGATCCGCCAAGAGACCCAGTACTTC.

This clonotype was picked up one time. The J gene is TRBJ1-5, the V gene TRBV15, with D possibly matching TRBD1 (6 bases). The V gene lost 3 bases and the J gene lost 9 bases, with 18 bases spanning the gap. CDR1 is LNHNV and CDR2 is YYDKDF in the germline V gene (reference sequence). The CDR3 consists of 15 residues. The CDR3 sequence: CATSREGQRTLPQHF. The CDR3 DNA reads as TGTGCCACCAGCAGGGAAGGACAGAGAACACTGCCCCAGCATTTT.

The chain employs TRBV27 and TRBJ2-1; tentative D call: TRBD1 (6 bases). The CDR3 is 15 residues long. V lost 4 bases and J 4 bases, leaving 14 bases between the germline ends. The germline V gene has CDR1 MNHEY and CDR2 SMNVEV (reference sequence). The CDR3 reads CASSSALQGYNEQFF. The DNA of the CDR3 is TGTGCCAGCAGTTCCGCCCTACAGGGTTACAATGAGCAGTTCTTC.

The CDR3 DNA is TGCGCCAGCAACAATTTTTCCTCGGCCCTACTCTATGGCTACACCTTC. Translation: CASNNFSSALLYGYTF. The V gene is TRBV5-1, the J gene TRBJ1-2; D remains unclear. The germline V gene has CDR1 SGHRS and CDR2 YFSETQ. The V end lost 6 bases, the J end lost 4 bases, and 22 bases lay between the germline ends. The CDR3 is made up of 16 amino acids.

CDR3 sequence (DNA): TGTGCCAGCAGTGCTCAGCTACCAGAGGAACTGTTTTTT. Encoded protein: CASSAQLPEELFF. The genes are TRBV12-3 or TRBV12-4 and TRBJ1-4, with unresolved D. The V end lost 5 bases, the J end lost 12 bases, and 16 bases lay between the germline ends. The CDR3 contains 13 residues.

The V call is TRBV25-1, the J call TRBJ2-5, with 9 bases matching TRBD1. The end of the DNA fits TRBJ2-7 better, so the J call may be wrong. CDR3 length equals 14 residues. CDR1 and CDR2 from the germline V gene are MGHDK and SYGVNS. The CDR3 spells CASSEGTGSDEQYF. Written as DNA, the CDR3 is TGTGCCAGCAGTGAGGGGACAGGGTCGGACGAGCAGTACTTC.

This clonotype was counted a single time. One end of the junction varies from germline; a read error may be responsible. The chain is built from TRBV5-1 and TRBJ1-1; no firm D call. Germline V lookup: CDR1 SGHRS, CDR2 YFSETQ. This CDR3 comprises 13 residues. The CDR3 spells CASSYGMNTGAFF. The DNA for the CDR3 is TGCGCCAGCAGCTACGGTATGAACACTGGAGCTTTCTTT.

This clonotype has more than one count but fewer than ten. V is TRBV7-3 and J is TRBJ2-2; possible D gene TRBD2, 6 bases. CDR3 length: 15 amino acids. Trimming removed 2 bases at V and 4 bases at J, with 11 bases between. The V gene's germline CDR1 is SGHTA and CDR2 FQGTGA. The CDR3 coding sequence is TGTGCCAGCAGCTTAGGAGGGTTGGGCACCGGGGAGCTGTTTTTT. It codes for CASSLGGLGTGELFF.

In nucleotides, the CDR3 is TGTGCCAGCAGTTACTCGCGAGGGCCAGGGGACGATGGCTACACCTTC. Encoded protein: CASSYSRGPGDDGYTF. V usage is TRBV6-6 and J usage is TRBJ1-2; D is possibly TRBD1 (6 bases). Trimming removed 0 bases at V and 6 bases at J, with 17 bases between. Germline V CDR1 and CDR2: MNHNY, SVGAGI (reference sequence). This CDR3 has 16 amino acids.

The chain joins TRBV7-2 to TRBJ2-5; no clear D gene. V was clipped by 5 bases and J by 7 bases, with 11 bases between them. Germline lookup yields CDR1 SGHTA and CDR2 FQGNSA. The CDR3 length is 12 residues. CDR3 coding DNA: TGTGCCAGCAGCCGTCCCCCTGGGACCCAGTACTTC. Translated, it gives CASSRPPGTQYF.

This clonotype was picked up a small number of times. V and J are TRBV5-1 and TRBJ2-7; TRBD1 aligns across 7 bases. V dropped 0 bases and J dropped 3; count of bases not matched to a gene: 6. CDR1 is SGHRS, CDR2 YFSETQ, per germline. The CDR3 extends over 15 amino acids. CDR3 DNA sequence: TGCGCCAGCAGCTTGGGAGGGGGCAGCCACTACGAGCAGTACTTC. Translating it yields CASSLGGGSHYEQYF.

This clonotype was counted only a few times. The V gene is TRBV2, the J gene TRBJ1-2; D not resolved. The CDR3 covers 16 residues. Germline lookup yields CDR1 SNHLY and CDR2 FYNNEI. The ends were cut back, 3 bases at V and 0 bases at J, with 14 bases in the middle. The chain's CDR3 is CASSEEARRSNYGYTF. The CDR3 coding sequence is TGTGCCAGCAGTGAGGAGGCCCGGAGGTCTAACTATGGCTACACCTTC.

This clonotype has only a few counts. The genes are TRBV28 and TRBJ1-5, with D unclear. V was shortened by 3 bases and J by 8 bases, with 11 bases between the two germline ends. Germline V gene lookup returns CDR1 MDHEN and CDR2 SYDVKM. CDR3 size: 13 residues. The CDR3, as DNA: TGTGCCAGCAGTTTGGAGGGAGGGAAGCCCCAGCATTTT. It yields the protein CASSLEGGKPQHF.

This sequence joins TRBV2 and TRBJ2-5; TRBD2 might be the D (5 bases). Germline CDR1 reads SNHLY; CDR2 reads FYNNEI. Trimming removed 2 bases from V and 1 base from J, with 11 bases in between. The length of the CDR3 is 15 residues. The CDR3 here is CASSELLGGQETQYF. CDR3 nucleotide sequence: TGTGCCAGCAGTGAACTGCTCGGAGGCCAAGAGACCCAGTACTTC.

This clonotype has just a few counts. The chain combines TRBV6-2 or TRBV6-3 with TRBJ1-1, with D perhaps matching TRBD1 (6 bases). The CDR3 consists of 14 residues. Trimming shortened V by 6 bases and J by 1 base, and 12 bases separated the two germline ends. Germline V gives CDR1 MNHEY, CDR2 SVGEGT. DNA for the CDR3: TGTGCCAGCAGCCTCTGGGGGGCGAACACTGAAGCTTTCTTT. It encodes CASSLWGANTEAFF.

The chain is built from TRBV10-3 and TRBJ1-6; D might be TRBD1 (6 bases). Trimming took off 6 bases at V and 5 bases at J, with 14 bases between the two ends. The CDR3 runs 15 residues. Germline-derived CDR1 and CDR2 are ENHRY and SYGVKD. Written as DNA, the CDR3 is TGTGCCATCAGGGGACACCAGTCGGATAATTCACCCCTCCACTTT. Translating it yields CAIRGHQSDNSPLHF.